This T cell receptor beta chain appears in the sequencing data of a study of breast tumors, draining lymph nodes, adjacent tissues. TCRdb itself ran the multiplex PCR reads through MiXCR, one entry per CDR3 protein. This sample has more than 30,000 distinct CDR3 sequences, with about 60% found just once. This clonotype was seen once. What it binds is not known. General study findings and limits: Tumor TCR diversity was below lymph nodes but above nontumor tissue.

The origin of this receptor is a female donor with breast cancer. Some clones in this sample may be carry-over from other donors' samples. The sequenced sample was breast tumor tissue.

Here the CDR3 reads CSAGGAYGYTF. The CDR3 DNA reads TGCAGTGCTGGAGGGGCTTATGGCTACACCTTC. The chain uses TRBV20-1 and TRBJ1-2; weak D call: TRBD1 (5 bases). This CDR3 is 11 amino acids long. Trimming cost V 5 bases and J 5 bases, with 9 bases left between them. The V gene's germline CDR1 is DFQATT and CDR2 SNEGSKA (reference sequence).